These 11 T cell receptor beta chains came from one sample sequenced in a study of cytomegalovirus exposure and HLA in healthy donors (dated 2017 in TCRdb). The library was obtained by the immunoSEQ multiplex PCR assay. TCRdb took over this immuneACCESS table, retaining in-frame rearrangements with V and J assigned. Such tables are incomplete; in checked studies, under half of the missing clones stem from an unresolved V gene, and the remainder is unexplained. The sample has 150,000 to 200,000 clones on record, 86% of them singletons. The ten largest clones represent 2% to 2.5% of the sample. Sequencing was performed on PBMCs. All receptors derive from a woman aged 18-35 years in good health and CMV-seronegative.

This chain connects TRBV19 to TRBJ2-7, with a possible D match to TRBD1 (6 bases). This CDR3 comprises 12 residues. Trimming took off 7 bases at V and 6 bases at J, with 13 bases between the two ends. Germline V gene lookup returns CDR1 LNHDA and CDR2 SQIVND (reference sequence). CDR3 in amino acids: CASMPGDGEQYF. The CDR3 nucleotides are TGTGCCAGTATGCCAGGGGATGGCGAGCAGTACTTC.

This clone was counted a few times. The V and J genes are TRBV7-9 and TRBJ1-4, with 8 bases aligning to TRBD1. Germline assignment: CDR1 SEHNR and CDR2 FQNEAQ (reference sequence). The CDR3 contains 17 residues. The V gene end was trimmed by 4 bases and the J gene end by 8 bases; junction bases not matched to a gene: 15. DNA of the CDR3: TGTGCCAGCAGCTCGTCCCGGGACAGGTTACTTGGGGAAAAACTGTTTTTT. It encodes CASSSSRDRLLGEKLFF.

The sample holds one count of this clone. The V call is TRBV4-2, the J call TRBJ2-2; 12 positions match TRBD2. Germline-derived CDR1 and CDR2 are LGHNA and YNFKEQ. CDR3 length equals 15 residues. The J segment lost 3 bases and the V segment lost 5 bases, leaving 1 base of the junction unmatched. CDR3 loop: CASSWTSGDTGELFF. As DNA, the CDR3 is TGTGCCAGCAGCTGGACTAGCGGGGACACCGGGGAGCTGTTTTTT.

The rearrangement uses TRBV12-5 and TRBJ1-1; no firm D call. The CDR3 runs to 12 residues. V gave up 6 bases and J gave up 5 bases, with 10 bases separating them. The germline CDR1 and CDR2 sequences are LGHNT and FRNRAP. The CDR3 DNA sequence: TGTGCTAGTGGCCATGTACAAACTGAAGCTTTCTTT. This translates into CASGHVQTEAFF.

The chain combines TRBV6-1 with TRBJ1-2, with 9 bases matching TRBD1. This CDR3 has 12 amino acids. J gave up 3 bases and V 8 bases, and 1 base lay outside the gene matches. CDR1 is MNHNS, CDR2 SASEGT, per germline. CDR3 sequence (DNA): TGTGCCAGCCGACAGGGGGACTATGGCTACACCTTC. Translated, it gives CASRQGDYGYTF.

The chain uses TRBV7-9 and TRBJ2-1, with 7 bases that match TRBD1. This CDR3 comprises 17 residues. From germline, CDR1 is SEHNR and CDR2 FQNEAQ (reference sequence). Trimming at V came to 0 bases and at J to 7 bases, leaving 12 bases not matched to a gene. CDR3 DNA: TGTGCCAGCAGCTTAGCTTATTTGGCAGGGGGTATGAATGAGCAGTTCTTC. As protein: CASSLAYLAGGMNEQFF.

This clone was seen a single time. The chain carries TRBV27 and TRBJ1-2; unclear D gene. This CDR3 has 13 amino acids. CDR1 and CDR2 (germline): MNHEY, SMNVEV (reference sequence). V gave up 5 bases and J gave up 7 bases, with 14 bases separating them. The CDR3 nucleotides read TGTGCCAGCAGTCTTTCGCGGGCTGGTGGCTACACCTTC. Its protein product is CASSLSRAGGYTF.

The rearrangement uses TRBV7-6 and TRBJ2-3, with 10 bases fitting TRBD2. The V segment lost 5 bases and the J segment 4 bases; nucleotides outside the gene matches: 9. This CDR3 region has 16 residues. Germline lookup yields CDR1 SGHVS and CDR2 FNYEAQ. The CDR3 DNA is TGTGCCAGCAGCGAAAGAGCGGGAGGGTCGGCAGATACGCAGTATTTT. Its translation: CASSERAGGSADTQYF.

This clone was found a few times. This sequence joins TRBV18 and TRBJ1-2; weak D call: TRBD1 (5 bases). Trimming stripped 6 bases from V and 8 bases from J, with 16 bases between. CDR1 and CDR2 (germline): KGHSH, LQKENI. This CDR3 region has 13 residues. CDR3 sequence (DNA): TGTGCCAGCTCGCGAATACAACAGGAGGGCTACACCTTC. As protein: CASSRIQQEGYTF.

The chain couples TRBV13 to TRBJ2-4; no reliable D call. Trimming took 5 bases from V and 6 from J, leaving 8 bases between them. The germline CDR1 and CDR2 sequences are PRHDT and FYEKMQ (reference sequence). This CDR3 has 12 residues. CDR3 region: CASSITVNIQYF. Written as DNA, the CDR3 is TGTGCCAGCAGCATCACGGTAAACATTCAGTACTTC.

The chain combines TRBV5-6 with TRBJ2-7; D remains unclear. Trimming pared 0 bases from V and 4 bases from J, leaving 8 bases between. CDR1 and CDR2 from the germline V gene are SGHDT and YYEEEE. The CDR3 runs to 13 residues. The CDR3 nucleotides are TGTGCCAGCAGCTTGGGTACTACTTACGAGCAGTACTTC. This translates into CASSLGTTYEQYF.